A single sample gave rise to the 14 T cell receptor beta chains below, sequenced in a study of OX40 agonist ivuxolimab in advanced cancers. Profiled with immunoSEQ multiplex PCR; TCRdb holds only in-frame clones, not every one. This table has more than 45,000 clones, over 75% appearing once. The input for sequencing was CD4+ or CD8+ T cells sorted from blood, taken in a trial of the OX40 agonist ivuxolimab. The receptors here all came from an adult with an advanced solid tumor such as melanoma, head and neck, liver or kidney cancer.

This chain uses TRBV5-4 with TRBJ2-5; tentatively, D is TRBD1 (5 bases). This CDR3 has 15 amino acids. Germline assignment: CDR1 SGHNT and CDR2 YYREEE (reference sequence). Trimming took 1 base from V and 5 from J, leaving 15 bases between them. CDR3 region: CASSLPGQGGETQYF. CDR3 bases: TGTGCCAGCAGCTTGCCGGGCCAGGGTGGTGAGACCCAGTACTTC.

The chain combines TRBV28 with TRBJ2-7; TRBD1 aligns across 8 bases. Looked up from germline, CDR1 is MDHEN and CDR2 is SYDVKM. CDR3 length: 14 residues. With 5 bases clipped from V and 3 bases from J, the junction kept 6 bases outside the gene matches. The CDR3 reads CASSRDRKIYEQYF. The CDR3 coding sequence is TGTGCCAGCAGTCGGGACAGGAAGATCTACGAGCAGTACTTC.

The rearrangement links TRBV6-1 to TRBJ2-1, with 8 bases lining up with TRBD2. Germline CDR1 is MNHNS and CDR2 is SASEGT. The junction had 7 bases not matched to a gene; V was cut back by 3 bases and J by 6 bases. The CDR3 runs 15 residues. CDR3 nucleotide sequence: TGTGCCAGCAGTGAGCGGAGGACTAGCTTCAATGAGCAGTTCTTC. This codes for CASSERRTSFNEQFF.

This clone was observed a handful of times. The V and J genes are TRBV29-1 and TRBJ2-1, with D maybe TRBD2 (6 bases). This CDR3 has 11 amino acids. V lost 8 bases and J 5 bases, leaving 10 bases between the germline ends. CDR1 and CDR2 from the germline V gene are SQVTM and ANQGSEA. The CDR3 is CSSGLNNEQFF. In nucleotides, the CDR3 is TGCAGCTCGGGACTCAACAATGAGCAGTTCTTC.

This rearrangement joins TRBV5-6 to TRBJ1-1, with D perhaps matching TRBD1 (5 bases). Per germline, CDR1 SGHDT and CDR2 YYEEEE. The CDR3 contains 17 residues. V lost 0 bases and J lost 1, with 16 bases in between. Written as DNA, the CDR3 is TGTGCCAGCAGCTTGGCCAAGCTTGCCAGGGCGAACACTGAAGCTTTCTTT. The encoded protein is CASSLAKLARANTEAFF.

V gene TRBV6-1 combines with J gene TRBJ2-3; 14 nucleotides agree with TRBD2. The CDR3 covers 15 residues. J lost 8 bases, V lost 4 bases, and 5 bases had no gene match. Germline V gene lookup returns CDR1 MNHNS and CDR2 SASEGT. This CDR3 reads CASSAGTSGSGTQYF. DNA for the CDR3: TGTGCCAGCAGTGCCGGGACTAGCGGGAGTGGTACGCAGTATTTT.

The chain carries TRBV9 and TRBJ1-6, with D maybe TRBD1 (5 bases). V was pared by 0 bases and J by 7 bases, with 14 bases between. The CDR3 runs to 16 residues. Germline values: CDR1 SGDLS, CDR2 YYNGEE. CDR3 sequence (DNA): TGTGCCAGCAGCGTAGGATCAACAGGATCCAATTCACCCCTCCACTTT. Translated, it gives CASSVGSTGSNSPLHF.

The chain employs TRBV7-8 and TRBJ1-1; D uncertain. Trimming shortened V by 0 bases and J by 0 bases, and 14 bases separated the two germline ends. CDR3 length: 17 residues. Germline lookup yields CDR1 SGHVS and CDR2 FQNEAQ. The CDR3 DNA follows: TGTGCCAGCAGCTTAGCCGGAGGGAGCCGCATGAACACTGAAGCTTTCTTT. Amino acids: CASSLAGGSRMNTEAFF.

This chain connects TRBV10-2 to TRBJ1-2, with D possibly TRBD1 on 5 matching bases. From germline, CDR1 is WSHSY and CDR2 SAAADI. CDR3 length: 11 residues. V lost 10 bases and J 6 bases, leaving 12 bases between the germline ends. The CDR3 region has the DNA TGCGCCACAGGGAGGGTGAATGGCTACACCTTC. It is translated as CATGRVNGYTF.

The chain carries TRBV7-9 and TRBJ1-3, with D possibly being TRBD1 (5 bases). Germline V gives CDR1 SEHNR, CDR2 FQNEAQ (reference sequence). The V end lost 5 bases, the J end lost 2 bases, and 10 bases lay between the germline ends. This CDR3 region has 14 residues. The chain's CDR3 is CASSNRDAGNTIYF. CDR3 in DNA: TGTGCCAGCAGCAATCGGGACGCTGGAAACACCATATATTTT.

The V and J genes are TRBV6-1 and TRBJ2-5; 11 bases map to TRBD2. The J call may be mistaken, given a closer DNA end match to TRBJ2-7. This CDR3 spans 13 amino acids. The germline CDR1 and CDR2 sequences are MNHNS and SASEGT. In DNA form, the CDR3 reads TGTGCCACCCACACTAGCGGGGGCTACGAGCAGTACTTC. Residues: CATHTSGGYEQYF.

This clone is deemed medium-sized. The chain employs TRBV10-1 and TRBJ1-2; D is unclear. The V gene's germline CDR1 is WNHNN and CDR2 SYGVQD (reference sequence). CDR3 size: 13 residues. Trimming stripped 5 bases from V and 4 bases from J, with 11 bases between. The CDR3 DNA sequence: TGCGCCAGCAGTCTTGACCCTTCCTATGGCTACACCTTC. This codes for CASSLDPSYGYTF.

The chain uses TRBV14 and TRBJ2-7; either TRBD1 or TRBD2 may supply D (5 bases each). Germline CDR1 reads SGHDN; CDR2 reads FVKESK. The length of the CDR3 is 13 residues. The germline V and J ends were trimmed by 6 bases and 9 bases, with 18 bases remaining between them. CDR3: CASSPGRQGVQYF. The CDR3 DNA is TGTGCCAGCAGTCCGGGACGCCAAGGGGTGCAGTACTTC.

The J gene is TRBJ1-6, the V gene TRBV19; possible D gene TRBD1, 6 bases. Looked up from germline, CDR1 is LNHDA and CDR2 is SQIVND (reference sequence). The V and J ends lost 6 bases and 8 bases respectively, with 11 bases between them. This CDR3 region has 13 residues. CDR3: CASSAKGDSPLHF. Here the CDR3 DNA reads TGTGCCAGTAGCGCCAAGGGGGATTCACCCCTCCACTTT.